This T cell receptor (beta chain) was recovered during a study of blood T cell repertoires in COVID-19. Germline CDR1 MNHEY, CDR2 SVGAGI. This CDR3 comprises 14 residues. V was clipped by 2 bases and J by 5 bases, with 12 bases between them. This table comes from immunoSEQ multiplex PCR, and its TCRdb copy is limited to in-frame clones, with some not included. The sample has around 700,000 clones, about 90% seen once. Sequenced input: peripheral blood. This TCR derives from a woman aged 18-29 years with acute or convalescent COVID-19. The V call is TRBV6-5, the J call TRBJ1-1, with a possible D match to TRBD1 (5 bases). The CDR3 reads CASSYGGGITEAFF. The CDR3 nucleotides read TGTGCCAGCAGTTACGGGGGGGGAATAACTGAAGCTTTCTTT.